This T cell receptor (beta chain) was obtained from a study of identical twins listed by TCRdb under 2016. Study-wide context: To test whether fetal clonotypes persist, this study deep-sequenced TCR alpha and beta repertoires from monozygotic twins, from unrelated adults of various ages, and from cord blood. To rule out contamination, the twin experiments were replicated at different times with different library preparation protocols.

As to this clonotype: Its antigen is not yet known. Base-call qualities are not available, and no considerably larger clone is one nucleotide away.

All donors were healthy Caucasians. Three pairs of female monozygotic twins, all aged 18 to 29 years, were included in the twin cohort. The RNA used for TCR libraries was isolated from peripheral blood mononuclear cells. Libraries were made using 5' RACE. Instrument used: Illumina HiSeq 2000. Template switching added a universal primer binding site, and the final cDNA carried a unique molecular identifier that allowed TCR cDNA molecules to be counted accurately. Specific primers in the conserved constant-segment region were used to synthesize first-strand cDNA for the TCR alpha and beta chains. To control for contamination, every cDNA library carried two barcodes: a SMART-Mk sample barcode plus Illumina barcodes. TruSeq adapter sequences, together with Illumina sample barcodes, were added in two successive PCR steps. The Illumina HiSeq platform was used with custom primers to sequence TCR alpha and beta cDNA libraries. From the authors' description of their analysis: MiGEC processed the raw reads to extract unique molecular identifiers, while MiXCR was used to determine the CDR3 positions. Recombination models were inferred per individual with the repgenHMM and IGoR tools using an EM algorithm. Shared clonotypes were analyzed with the tcR package in R, and sharing was normalized by the product of cloneset sizes. To study raw recombination without the effects of thymic and clonal selection, out-of-frame nonproductive sequences were analyzed. Through fastp at Q25 and MiXCR, TCRdb rebuilt clones from the public reads, retaining in-frame beta chains. For every CDR3 protein sequence, its rows merge into one entry that carries the most common genes and DNA. V and J calls and clone size were set by TCRdb, not the authors. The sample includes some 900,000 distinct CDR3 sequences, with roughly an eighth observed a single time. The ten largest clones represent under 2% of the sample.

The germline V gene provides CDR1 MDHEN and CDR2 SYDVKM. The CDR3 covers 13 residues, taking in both the cysteine and the phenylalanine. Only CDR3 DNA remains: 39 bases, in frame from the first base. V is shortened by 5 bases, J by 9 bases, and the region joining them spans 14 bases. The full study reports these points: Abundant cord blood beta clonotypes had fewer insertions, young adult naive repertoires showed a similar but weaker trend, and memory repertoires showed no such trend. Out-of-frame TCR alpha sequences shared between twins showed an excess of low generation-probability sequences compared with coincidental sharing between unrelated individuals. Zero-insertion analyses could be partly confounded by invariant T cells such as MAIT and iNKT, although diverse VJ usage argued against such confounding for most clonotypes. Excess twin sharing in beta out-of-frame sequences was weaker because fewer shared sequences lowered the signal-to-noise ratio. In monozygotic twins, out-of-frame TCR alpha sharing was systematically underestimated by recombination models, although the models agreed with sharing between unrelated individuals. Because the same donors could not be followed over many years, conclusions were based on cross-sectional statistical analysis.

This sample was also put to use in a study of yellow fever vaccine responses in identical twins. As that second study puts it: According to the authors, the vaccine-induced T cell response in identical twins seemed to be partly convergent and partly specific to each individual. In the study, vaccine-responding T cell clones were precisely tracked in identical twins.

This clonotype was sampled from a woman aged 18 to 35 in good health. The chain couples TRBV28 to TRBJ2-1, with the D segment identity uncertain. The specimen sequenced was PBMCs. At the DNA level, the sequence is TGTGCCAGCAGTCGTCCTTCGAGTTCTGAGCAGTTCTTC. This yields the protein CASSRPSSSEQFF. The full variable domain, completed from the reference TRBV28 and TRBJ2-1 proteins outside the CDR3, reads DVKVTQSSRYLVKRTGEKVFLECVQDMDHENMFWYRQDPGLGLRLIYFSYDVKMKEKGDIPEGYSVSREKKERFSLILESASTNQTSMYLCASSRPSSSEQFFGPGTRLTVL.